The rows below give T cell receptor beta chains drawn from one sample of a study of Ad26.COV2.S vaccination and SARS-CoV-2 variants. Here immunoSEQ multiplex PCR was the method, and the copy in TCRdb shows in-frame clones only, minus some. The sample consists of approximately 460,000 clones, roughly nine tenths of them appearing once. This specimen was peripheral blood, taken in a trial of Ad26.COV2.S vaccine versus placebo. Source of these receptors: a person aged 18 to 59 who received the Ad26.COV2.S COVID-19 vaccine or a placebo. Each CDR3 is given with its conserved first and last residue. The D gene is left open where the match is weak. Only part of the rows carry a size: once, few, many, or a class if the clone is expanded.

V: TRBV24-1; size: -; D: TRBD2; J: TRBJ2-5; CDR3: CATSDSGLAGETQYF; DNA: TGTGCCACCAGTGACTCCGGACTAGCGGGAGAGACCCAGTACTTC
V: TRBV6-5; size: -; D: TRBD2; J: TRBJ2-2; CDR3: CASSYSAGGGTGELFF; DNA: TGTGCCAGCAGTTACTCCGCGGGAGGTGGCACCGGGGAGCTGTTTTTT
V: TRBV7-9; size: -; D: -; J: TRBJ1-1; CDR3: CASSLAGNTEAFF; DNA: TGTGCCAGCAGCTTAGCGGGGAACACTGAAGCTTTCTTT
V: TRBV29-1; size: -; D: -; J: TRBJ1-1; CDR3: CSVEGNRDTEAFF; DNA: TGCAGCGTTGAAGGGAACCGAGACACTGAAGCTTTCTTT
V: TRBV18; size: once; D: -; J: TRBJ2-3; CDR3: CASSPSGETDTQYF; DNA: TGTGCCAGCTCACCATCCGGGGAAACAGATACGCAGTATTTT
V: TRBV28; size: -; D: -; J: TRBJ2-5; CDR3: CASSPTGLAGETQYF; DNA: TGTGCCAGCAGTCCGACGGGCCTGGCTGGGGAGACCCAGTACTTC
V: TRBV2; size: -; D: TRBD1; J: TRBJ1-4; CDR3: CASRDRAFATNEKLFF; DNA: TGTGCCAGCAGGGACAGGGCTTTCGCAACTAATGAAAAACTGTTTTTT
V: TRBV19; size: -; D: TRBD1; J: TRBJ1-2; CDR3: CASSQGQGAKDHGYTF; DNA: TGTGCCAGTAGTCAGGGTCAGGGGGCGAAGGACCATGGCTACACCTTC
V: TRBV6-6; size: -; D: -; J: TRBJ2-7; CDR3: CASSSAANEQYF; DNA: TGTGCCAGCAGCTCAGCGGCGAACGAGCAGTACTTC
V: TRBV9; size: -; D: -; J: TRBJ1-1; CDR3: CASSPRAGSRWGNTEAFF; DNA: TGTGCCAGCAGCCCGAGGGCCGGGTCCCGGTGGGGGAACACTGAAGCTTTCTTT
V: TRBV18; size: -; D: TRBD2; J: TRBJ2-7; CDR3: CASSPSATSGAYEQYF; DNA: TGTGCCAGCTCACCATCTGCCACTAGCGGAGCGTACGAGCAGTACTTC
V: TRBV7-3; size: once; D: -; J: TRBJ1-1; CDR3: CASSPSLGVNTEAFF; DNA: TGTGCCAGCAGTCCATCTCTGGGTGTGAACACTGAAGCTTTCTTT
V: TRBV2; size: -; D: TRBD1; J: TRBJ1-1; CDR3: CASSDGQGNTEAFF; DNA: TGTGCCAGCAGTGACGGACAGGGGAACACTGAAGCTTTCTTT
V: TRBV28; size: once; D: -; J: TRBJ2-2; CDR3: CASIGRHYRDAGELFF; DNA: TGTGCCAGCATTGGGCGCCATTACAGGGACGCCGGGGAGCTGTTTTTT
V: TRBV7-2; size: -; D: -; J: TRBJ1-1; CDR3: CASSLESNTEAFF; DNA: TGTGCCAGCAGCTTAGAATCCAACACTGAAGCTTTCTTT
V: TRBV6-5; size: once; D: -; J: TRBJ2-7; CDR3: CASSYSKAGPYEQYF; DNA: TGTGCCAGCAGTTACTCTAAAGCAGGGCCCTACGAGCAGTACTTC
V: TRBV2; size: once; D: -; J: TRBJ1-1; CDR3: CASSGVNTEAFF; DNA: TGTGCCAGCAGCGGAGTGAACACTGAAGCTTTCTTT
V: TRBV28; size: -; D: TRBD2; J: TRBJ2-7; CDR3: CASSQRPAGAVYEQYF; DNA: TGTGCCAGCAGTCAACGTCCAGCGGGAGCTGTGTACGAGCAGTACTTC
V: TRBV6-5; size: -; D: TRBD2; J: TRBJ2-1; CDR3: CASNGLAGYNEQFF; DNA: TGTGCCAGCAATGGACTAGCGGGATACAATGAGCAGTTCTTC
V: TRBV7-9; size: -; D: -; J: TRBJ2-7; CDR3: CASSFSQSFIYEQYF; DNA: TGTGCCAGCAGCTTCAGCCAGAGTTTCATCTACGAGCAGTACTTC
V: TRBV5-4; size: -; D: -; J: TRBJ1-2; CDR3: CASSLLRIRGDYGYTF; DNA: TGTGCCAGCAGCTTGTTGAGAATCAGGGGTGACTATGGCTACACCTTC
V: TRBV19; size: -; D: TRBD1; J: TRBJ1-5; CDR3: CASSIGTGINQPQHF; DNA: TGTGCCAGTAGTATTGGGACAGGGATCAATCAGCCCCAGCATTTT
V: TRBV27; size: -; D: -; J: TRBJ2-7; CDR3: CASSPSPDSYEQYF; DNA: TGTGCCAGCAGTCCCTCCCCGGACAGCTACGAGCAGTACTTC
V: TRBV5-4; size: -; D: -; J: TRBJ2-5; CDR3: CASSFPQETQYF; DNA: TGTGCCAGCAGCTTCCCCCAAGAGACCCAGTACTTC
V: TRBV7-8; size: -; D: -; J: TRBJ2-5; CDR3: CASSLKAPPQETQYF; DNA: TGTGCCAGCAGCTTAAAAGCACCGCCCCAAGAGACCCAGTACTTC
V: TRBV9; size: -; D: TRBD1; J: TRBJ1-1; CDR3: CASSPRTGKDTEAFF; DNA: TGTGCCAGCAGCCCCCGGACAGGGAAGGACACTGAAGCTTTCTTT
V: TRBV29-1; size: -; D: -; J: TRBJ2-7; CDR3: CSVGGGGSYEQYF; DNA: TGCAGCGTTGGGGGTGGAGGTTCCTACGAGCAGTACTTC
V: TRBV25-1; size: -; D: -; J: TRBJ2-3; CDR3: CASSMMGKTDTQYF; DNA: TGTGCCAGCAGTATGATGGGAAAGACAGATACGCAGTATTTT
V: TRBV30; size: -; D: TRBD2; J: TRBJ2-2; CDR3: CAWSGYGLAGFGGELFF; DNA: TGTGCCTGGAGTGGGTATGGGCTAGCGGGATTCGGCGGGGAGCTGTTTTTT
V: TRBV28; size: -; D: TRBD1; J: TRBJ1-5; CDR3: CASSPGQLNQPQHF; DNA: TGTGCCAGCAGCCCGGGACAGCTAAATCAGCCCCAGCATTTT
V: TRBV6-5; size: -; D: -; J: TRBJ2-5; CDR3: CASSYSWARRQETQYF; DNA: TGTGCCAGCAGTTACTCCTGGGCGAGAAGGCAAGAGACCCAGTACTTC
V: TRBV4-1; size: -; D: TRBD2; J: TRBJ2-1; CDR3: CASSLLGGTSGSRQSSYNEQFF; DNA: TGCGCCAGCAGCCTCCTAGGAGGGACTAGCGGGAGCCGCCAGAGCTCCTACAATGAGCAGTTCTTC
V: TRBV2; size: -; D: -; J: TRBJ2-2; CDR3: CASSEVFTGELFF; DNA: TGTGCCAGCAGTGAGGTATTCACCGGGGAGCTGTTTTTT
V: TRBV4-1; size: -; D: TRBD2; J: TRBJ2-1; CDR3: CASSQLAGEGNEQFF; DNA: TGCGCCAGCAGCCAACTAGCGGGAGAAGGCAATGAGCAGTTCTTC
V: TRBV19; size: -; D: -; J: TRBJ2-7; CDR3: CASSTGVPGEQYF; DNA: TGTGCCAGTAGTACCGGGGTCCCCGGCGAGCAGTACTTC
V: TRBV19; size: once; D: -; J: TRBJ2-7; CDR3: CASSIISGNLYEQYF; DNA: TGTGCCAGTAGTATAATTTCAGGGAACCTCTACGAGCAGTACTTC
V: TRBV27; size: -; D: -; J: TRBJ1-1; CDR3: CASSMGRQHTEAFF; DNA: TGTGCCAGCAGTATGGGCCGACAACACACTGAAGCTTTCTTT
V: TRBV2; size: -; D: -; J: TRBJ1-1; CDR3: CASRVGEGTEAFF; DNA: TGTGCCAGCAGGGTCGGGGAGGGGACTGAAGCTTTCTTT
V: TRBV9; size: -; D: -; J: TRBJ2-2; CDR3: CASSVDGSETGELFF; DNA: TGTGCCAGCAGCGTTGACGGGAGTGAGACCGGGGAGCTGTTTTTT
V: TRBV10-3; size: -; D: -; J: TRBJ1-1; CDR3: CAISETAYEAFF; DNA: TGTGCCATCAGTGAAACAGCATATGAAGCTTTCTTT
V: TRBV7-3; size: -; D: TRBD2; J: TRBJ2-3; CDR3: CASSLRGGRGNTQYF; DNA: TGTGCCAGCAGCTTACGCGGCGGGAGGGGAAATACGCAGTATTTT
V: TRBV7-2; size: -; D: -; J: TRBJ2-1; CDR3: CASSVTGRLYNEQFF; DNA: TGTGCCAGCAGCGTAACAGGGAGACTCTACAATGAGCAGTTCTTC
V: TRBV3-1/TRBV3-2; size: -; D: -; J: TRBJ2-1; CDR3: CASSQSTLTYNEQFF; DNA: TGTGCCAGCAGCCAAAGTACGCTAACCTACAATGAGCAGTTCTTC
V: TRBV6-2/TRBV6-3; size: once; D: -; J: TRBJ1-1; CDR3: CASSYSNRAAFF; DNA: TGTGCCAGCAGTTACTCGAACAGGGCTGCTTTCTTT
V: TRBV6-6; size: -; D: -; J: TRBJ2-7; CDR3: CASSYSTSSYEQYF; DNA: TGTGCCAGCAGTTACTCGACGAGCTCCTACGAGCAGTACTTC
V: TRBV11-2; size: -; D: TRBD1; J: TRBJ1-5; CDR3: CASSLGAGGAGQPQHF; DNA: TGTGCCAGCAGCTTAGGTGCAGGGGGCGCGGGTCAGCCCCAGCATTTT
V: TRBV11-2; size: -; D: TRBD2; J: TRBJ2-1; CDR3: CASSLVGGGPYNEQFF; DNA: TGTGCCAGCAGCTTAGTGGGCGGGGGACCCTACAATGAGCAGTTCTTC
V: TRBV27; size: -; D: -; J: TRBJ2-4; CDR3: CASSSGMDKNIQYF; DNA: TGTGCCAGCAGTTCAGGGATGGACAAAAACATTCAGTACTTC
V: TRBV30; size: -; D: TRBD1; J: TRBJ1-5; CDR3: CAWSVQGSQTQHF; DNA: TGTGCCTGGAGTGTACAGGGGAGTCAAACCCAGCATTTT
V: TRBV4-2; size: once; D: -; J: TRBJ2-7; CDR3: CASSRGVAPPGYEQYF; DNA: TGTGCCAGCAGCCGCGGTGTGGCCCCGCCGGGGTACGAGCAGTACTTC
V: TRBV5-1; size: -; D: -; J: TRBJ2-1; CDR3: CASSDNRYNEQFF; DNA: TGCGCCAGCAGCGATAACAGGTACAATGAGCAGTTCTTC
V: TRBV6-5; size: -; D: TRBD2; J: TRBJ2-3; CDR3: CASGRVSGTDTQYF; DNA: TGTGCCAGCGGGAGGGTCTCGGGCACAGATACGCAGTATTTT
V: TRBV30; size: -; D: -; J: TRBJ1-2; CDR3: CAWSPGTYGYTF; DNA: TGTGCCTGGAGTCCAGGGACCTATGGCTACACCTTC